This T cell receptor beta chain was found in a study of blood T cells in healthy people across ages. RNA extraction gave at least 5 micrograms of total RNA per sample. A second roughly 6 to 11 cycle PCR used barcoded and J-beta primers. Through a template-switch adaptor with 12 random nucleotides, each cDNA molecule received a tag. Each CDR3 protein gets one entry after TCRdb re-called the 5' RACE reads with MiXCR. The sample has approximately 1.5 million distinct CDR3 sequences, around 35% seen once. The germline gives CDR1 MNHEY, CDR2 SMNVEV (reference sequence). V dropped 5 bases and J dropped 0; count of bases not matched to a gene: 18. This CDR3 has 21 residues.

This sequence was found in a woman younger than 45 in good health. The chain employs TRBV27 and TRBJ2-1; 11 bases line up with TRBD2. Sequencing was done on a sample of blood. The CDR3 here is CASSPWTGKGLADPSYNEQFF. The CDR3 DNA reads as TGTGCCAGCAGTCCCTGGACAGGGAAGGGACTAGCGGACCCCTCCTACAATGAGCAGTTCTTC.